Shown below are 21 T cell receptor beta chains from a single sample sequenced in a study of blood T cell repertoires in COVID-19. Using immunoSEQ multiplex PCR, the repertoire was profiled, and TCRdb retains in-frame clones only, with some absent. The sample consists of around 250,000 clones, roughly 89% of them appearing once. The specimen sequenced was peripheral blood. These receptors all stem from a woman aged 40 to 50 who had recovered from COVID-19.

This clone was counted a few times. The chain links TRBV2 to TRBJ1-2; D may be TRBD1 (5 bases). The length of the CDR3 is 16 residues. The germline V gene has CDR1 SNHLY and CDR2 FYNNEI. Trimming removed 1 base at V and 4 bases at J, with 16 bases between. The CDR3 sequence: CASSEGGRAERYGYTF. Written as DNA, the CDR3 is TGTGCCAGCAGTGAAGGGGGGAGGGCCGAACGCTATGGCTACACCTTC.

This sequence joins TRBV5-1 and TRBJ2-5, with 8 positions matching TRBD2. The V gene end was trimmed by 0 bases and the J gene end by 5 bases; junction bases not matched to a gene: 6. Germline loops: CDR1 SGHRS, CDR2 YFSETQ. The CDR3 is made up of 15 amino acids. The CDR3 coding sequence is TGCGCCAGCAGCTTGGCTGGTAGCGGGGATGAGACCCAGTACTTC. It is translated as CASSLAGSGDETQYF.

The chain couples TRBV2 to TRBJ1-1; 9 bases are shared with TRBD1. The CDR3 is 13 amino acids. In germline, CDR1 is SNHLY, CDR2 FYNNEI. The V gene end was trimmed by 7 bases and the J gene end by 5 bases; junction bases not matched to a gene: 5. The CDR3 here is CASTKDRGTEAFF. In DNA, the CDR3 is TGTGCCAGCACCAAGGACAGGGGAACTGAAGCTTTCTTT.

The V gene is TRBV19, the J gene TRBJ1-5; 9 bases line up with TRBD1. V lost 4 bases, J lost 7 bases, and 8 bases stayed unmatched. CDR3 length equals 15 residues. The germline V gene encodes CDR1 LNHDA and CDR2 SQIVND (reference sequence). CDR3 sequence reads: CASSTGQGRVQPQHF. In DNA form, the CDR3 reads TGTGCCAGTAGTACCGGACAGGGGAGGGTCCAGCCCCAGCATTTT.

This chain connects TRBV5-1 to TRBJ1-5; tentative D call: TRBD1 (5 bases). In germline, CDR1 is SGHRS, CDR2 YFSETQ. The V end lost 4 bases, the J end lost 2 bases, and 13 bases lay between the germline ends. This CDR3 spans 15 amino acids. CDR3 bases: TGCGCCAGCAGCCCAACTTGGGGGGGCAATCAGCCCCAGCATTTT. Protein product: CASSPTWGGNQPQHF. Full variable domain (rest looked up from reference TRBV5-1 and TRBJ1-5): KAGVTQTPRYLIKTRGQQVTLSCSPISGHRSVSWYQQTPGQGLQFLFEYFSETQRNKGNFPGRFSGRQFSNSRSEMNVSTLELGDSALYLCASSPTWGGNQPQHFGDGTRLSIL.

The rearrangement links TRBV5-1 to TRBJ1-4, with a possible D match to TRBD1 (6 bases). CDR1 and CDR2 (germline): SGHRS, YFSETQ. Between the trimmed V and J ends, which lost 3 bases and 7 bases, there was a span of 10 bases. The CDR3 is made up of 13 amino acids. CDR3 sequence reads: CASSSIRGEKLFF. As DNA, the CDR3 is TGCGCCAGCAGCTCGATCAGGGGTGAAAAACTGTTTTTT.

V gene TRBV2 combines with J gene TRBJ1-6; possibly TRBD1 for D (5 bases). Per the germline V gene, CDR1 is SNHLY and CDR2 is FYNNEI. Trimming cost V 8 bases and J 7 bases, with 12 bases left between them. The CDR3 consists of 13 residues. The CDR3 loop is CASGQGLNSPLHF. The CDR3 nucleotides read TGTGCCAGCGGTCAGGGCCTAAATTCACCCCTCCACTTT.

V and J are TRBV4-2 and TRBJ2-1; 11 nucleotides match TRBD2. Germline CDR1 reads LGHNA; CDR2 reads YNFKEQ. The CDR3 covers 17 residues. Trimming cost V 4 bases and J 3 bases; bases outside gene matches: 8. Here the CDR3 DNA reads TGTGCCAGCAGCCCACGACCTCTAGCGGGGGGCTACAATGAGCAGTTCTTC. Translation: CASSPRPLAGGYNEQFF.

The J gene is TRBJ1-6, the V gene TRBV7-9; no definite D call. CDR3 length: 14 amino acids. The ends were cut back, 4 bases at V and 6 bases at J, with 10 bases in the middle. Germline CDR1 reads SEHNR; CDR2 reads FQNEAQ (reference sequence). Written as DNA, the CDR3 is TGTGCCAGCAGCTCCTCGGACTTTAATTCACCCCTCCACTTT. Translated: CASSSSDFNSPLHF.

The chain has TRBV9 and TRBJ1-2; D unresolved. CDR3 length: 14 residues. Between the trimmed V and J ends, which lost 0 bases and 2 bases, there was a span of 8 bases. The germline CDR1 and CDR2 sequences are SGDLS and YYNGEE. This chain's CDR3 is CASSVAGQNYGYTF. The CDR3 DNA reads TGTGCCAGCAGCGTAGCGGGTCAGAACTATGGCTACACCTTC.

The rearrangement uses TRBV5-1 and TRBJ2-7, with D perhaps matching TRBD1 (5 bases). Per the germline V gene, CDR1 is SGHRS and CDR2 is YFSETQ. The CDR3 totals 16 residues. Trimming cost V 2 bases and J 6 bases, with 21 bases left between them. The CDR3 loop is CASSLNTPDTMTEQYF. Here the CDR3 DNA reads TGCGCCAGCAGCTTAAACACCCCGGACACGATGACCGAGCAGTACTTC.

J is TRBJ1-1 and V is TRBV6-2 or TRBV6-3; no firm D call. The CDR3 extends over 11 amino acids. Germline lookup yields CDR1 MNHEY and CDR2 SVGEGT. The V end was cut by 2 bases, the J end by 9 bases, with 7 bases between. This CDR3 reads CASSYPTQAFF. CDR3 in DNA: TGTGCCAGCAGTTACCCTACGCAAGCTTTCTTT.

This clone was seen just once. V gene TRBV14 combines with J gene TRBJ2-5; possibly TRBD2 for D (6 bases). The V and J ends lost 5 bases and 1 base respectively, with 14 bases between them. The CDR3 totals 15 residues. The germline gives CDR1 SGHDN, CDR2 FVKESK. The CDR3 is CASSAGGGIQETQYF. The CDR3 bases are TGTGCCAGCAGCGCCGGCGGCGGGATCCAAGAGACCCAGTACTTC.

The CDR3 coding sequence is TGTGCCAGCTCACCACCGGACATATCTTACGAGCAGTACTTC. This codes for CASSPPDISYEQYF. The chain recombines TRBV18 with TRBJ2-7; a weak D match, TRBD1 (5 bases). Trimming pared 0 bases from V and 4 bases from J, leaving 10 bases between. Germline V lookup: CDR1 KGHSH, CDR2 LQKENI. This CDR3 has 14 residues.

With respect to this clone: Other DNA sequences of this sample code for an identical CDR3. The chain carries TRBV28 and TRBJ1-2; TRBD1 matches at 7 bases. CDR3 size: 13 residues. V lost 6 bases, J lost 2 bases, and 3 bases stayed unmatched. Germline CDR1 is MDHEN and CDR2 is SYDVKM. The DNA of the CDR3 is TGTGCCAGCAGCTTGACAGGGAACTATGGCTACACCTTC. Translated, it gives CASSLTGNYGYTF.

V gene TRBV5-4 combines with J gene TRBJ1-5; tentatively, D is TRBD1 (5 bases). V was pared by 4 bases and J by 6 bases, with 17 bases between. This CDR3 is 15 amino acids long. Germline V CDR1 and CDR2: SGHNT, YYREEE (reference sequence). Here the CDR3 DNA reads TGTGCCAGCAGCCCGGACGGGGGGTTGGTTCAGCCCCAGCATTTT. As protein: CASSPDGGLVQPQHF. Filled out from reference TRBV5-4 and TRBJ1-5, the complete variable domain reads ETGVTQSPTHLIKTRGQQVTLRCSSQSGHNTVSWYQQALGQGPQFIFQYYREEENGRGNFPPRFSGLQFPNYSSELNVNALELDDSALYLCASSPDGGLVQPQHFGDGTRLSIL.

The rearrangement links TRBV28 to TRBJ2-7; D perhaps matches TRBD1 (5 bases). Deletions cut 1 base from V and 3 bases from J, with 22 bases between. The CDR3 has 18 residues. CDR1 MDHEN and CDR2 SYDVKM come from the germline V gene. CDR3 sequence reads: CASSLYGQGRSSVYEQYF. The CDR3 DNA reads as TGTGCCAGCAGTTTATACGGGCAGGGTAGGAGTTCGGTCTACGAGCAGTACTTC.

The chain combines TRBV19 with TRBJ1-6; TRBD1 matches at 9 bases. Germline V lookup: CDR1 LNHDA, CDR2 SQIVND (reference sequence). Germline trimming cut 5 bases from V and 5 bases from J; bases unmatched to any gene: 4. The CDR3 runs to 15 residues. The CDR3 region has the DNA TGTGCCAGTAGTGGACAGGGGTGGGATAATTCACCCCTCCACTTT. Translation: CASSGQGWDNSPLHF.

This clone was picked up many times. CDR3 region: CAWSWEVVSNQPQHF. CDR3 in DNA: TGTGCCTGGAGTTGGGAGGTTGTGAGCAATCAGCCCCAGCATTTT. This rearrangement joins TRBV30 to TRBJ1-5; D is uncertain. The CDR3 runs 15 residues. Trimming removed 2 bases at V and 1 base at J, with 12 bases between. Germline values: CDR1 GTSNPN, CDR2 SVGIG (reference sequence).

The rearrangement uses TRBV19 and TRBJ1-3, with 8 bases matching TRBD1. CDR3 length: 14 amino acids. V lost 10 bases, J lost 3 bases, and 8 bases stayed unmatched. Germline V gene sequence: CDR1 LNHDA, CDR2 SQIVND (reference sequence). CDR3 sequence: CATAQGAYGNTIYF. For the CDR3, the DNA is TGTGCCACCGCCCAGGGGGCTTATGGAAACACCATATATTTT. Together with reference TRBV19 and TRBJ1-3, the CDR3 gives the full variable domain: DGGITQSPKYLFRKEGQNVTLSCEQNLNHDAMYWYRQDPGQGLRLIYYSQIVNDFQKGDIAEGYSVSREKKESFPLTVTSAQKNPTAFYLCATAQGAYGNTIYFGEGSWLTVV.

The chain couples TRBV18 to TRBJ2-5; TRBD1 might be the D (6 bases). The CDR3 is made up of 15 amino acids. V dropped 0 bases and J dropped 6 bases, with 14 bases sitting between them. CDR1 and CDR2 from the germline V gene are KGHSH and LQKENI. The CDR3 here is CASSPPVTGWQTQYF. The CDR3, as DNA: TGTGCCAGCTCACCACCGGTCACAGGGTGGCAGACCCAGTACTTC.